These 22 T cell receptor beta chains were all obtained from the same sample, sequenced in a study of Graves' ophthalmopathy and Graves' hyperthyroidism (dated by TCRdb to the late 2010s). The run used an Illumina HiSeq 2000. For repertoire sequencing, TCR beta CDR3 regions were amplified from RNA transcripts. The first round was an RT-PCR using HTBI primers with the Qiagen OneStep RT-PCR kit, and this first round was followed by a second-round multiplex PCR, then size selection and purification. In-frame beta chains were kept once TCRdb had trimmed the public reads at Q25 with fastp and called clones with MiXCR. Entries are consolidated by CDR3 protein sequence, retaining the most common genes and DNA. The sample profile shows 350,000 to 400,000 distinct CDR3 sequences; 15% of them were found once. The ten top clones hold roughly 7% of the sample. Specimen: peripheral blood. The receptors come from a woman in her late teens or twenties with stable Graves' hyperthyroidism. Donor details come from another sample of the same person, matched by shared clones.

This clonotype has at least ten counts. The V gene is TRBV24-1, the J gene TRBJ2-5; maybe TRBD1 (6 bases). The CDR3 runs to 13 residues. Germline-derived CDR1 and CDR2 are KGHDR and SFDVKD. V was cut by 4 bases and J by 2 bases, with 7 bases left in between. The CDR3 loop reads CATSEGAQETQYF. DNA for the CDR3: TGTGCCACCAGTGAGGGGGCTCAAGAGACCCAGTACTTC.

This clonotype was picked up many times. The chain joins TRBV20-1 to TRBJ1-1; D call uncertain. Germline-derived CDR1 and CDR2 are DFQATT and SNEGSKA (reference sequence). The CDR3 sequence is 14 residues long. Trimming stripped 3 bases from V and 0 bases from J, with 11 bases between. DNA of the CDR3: TGCAGTGCTAGTGTGGACCCACTGAACACTGAAGCTTTCTTT. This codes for CSASVDPLNTEAFF.

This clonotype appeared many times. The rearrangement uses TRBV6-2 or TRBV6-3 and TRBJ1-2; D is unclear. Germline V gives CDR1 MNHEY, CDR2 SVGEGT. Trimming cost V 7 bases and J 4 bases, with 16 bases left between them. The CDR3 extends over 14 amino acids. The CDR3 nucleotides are TGTGCCAGCATACCCGGTGACCGAATCTATGGCTACACCTTC. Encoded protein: CASIPGDRIYGYTF.

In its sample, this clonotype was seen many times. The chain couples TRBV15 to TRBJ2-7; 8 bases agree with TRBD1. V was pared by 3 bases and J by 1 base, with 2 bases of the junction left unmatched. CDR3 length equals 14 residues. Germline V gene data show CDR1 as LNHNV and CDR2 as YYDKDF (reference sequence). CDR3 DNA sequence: TGTGCCACCAGCAGTTGGGACAGGTCCTACGAGCAGTACTTC. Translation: CATSSWDRSYEQYF.

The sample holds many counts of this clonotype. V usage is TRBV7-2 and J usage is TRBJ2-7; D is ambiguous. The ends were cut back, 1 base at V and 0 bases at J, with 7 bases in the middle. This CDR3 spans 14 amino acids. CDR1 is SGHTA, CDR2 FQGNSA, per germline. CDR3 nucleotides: TGTGCCAGCAGCTTAGTTGGCTTCTCCTACGAGCAGTACTTC. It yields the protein CASSLVGFSYEQYF.

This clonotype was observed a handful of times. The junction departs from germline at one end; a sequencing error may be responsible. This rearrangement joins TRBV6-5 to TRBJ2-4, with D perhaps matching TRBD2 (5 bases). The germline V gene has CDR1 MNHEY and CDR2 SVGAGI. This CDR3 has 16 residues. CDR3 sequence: CASSYSNGEAKNIKYF. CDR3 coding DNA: TGTGCCAGCAGTTACTCGAACGGGGAAGCCAAAAACATTAAGTACTTC.

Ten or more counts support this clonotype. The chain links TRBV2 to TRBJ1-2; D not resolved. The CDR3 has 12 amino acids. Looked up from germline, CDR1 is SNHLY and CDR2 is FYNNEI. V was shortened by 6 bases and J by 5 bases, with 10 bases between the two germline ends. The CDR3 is CASRLWDYGYTF. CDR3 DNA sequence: TGTGCCAGCAGGCTTTGGGATTATGGCTACACCTTC.

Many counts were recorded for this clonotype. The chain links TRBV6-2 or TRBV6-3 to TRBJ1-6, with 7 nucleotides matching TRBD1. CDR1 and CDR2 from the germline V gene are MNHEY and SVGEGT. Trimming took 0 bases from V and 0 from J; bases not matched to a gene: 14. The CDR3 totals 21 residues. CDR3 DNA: TGTGCCAGCAGTTACTCTGGGAACTCGGACAGGTCGAGCTCCTATAATTCACCCCTCCACTTT. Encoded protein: CASSYSGNSDRSSSYNSPLHF.

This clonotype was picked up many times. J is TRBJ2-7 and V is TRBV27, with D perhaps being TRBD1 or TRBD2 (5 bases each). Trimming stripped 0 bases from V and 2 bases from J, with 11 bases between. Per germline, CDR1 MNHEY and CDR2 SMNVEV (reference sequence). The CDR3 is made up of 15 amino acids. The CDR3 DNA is TGTGCCAGCAGTTTATCCGGGGCGGCCACCTACGAGCAGTACTTC. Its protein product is CASSLSGAATYEQYF.

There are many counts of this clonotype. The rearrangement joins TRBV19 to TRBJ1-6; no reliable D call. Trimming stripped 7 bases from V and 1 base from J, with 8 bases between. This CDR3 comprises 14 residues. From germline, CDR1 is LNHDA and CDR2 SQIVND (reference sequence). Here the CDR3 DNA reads TGTGCCAGTACCGCCGGTTCCTATAATTCACCCCTCCACTTT. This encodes CASTAGSYNSPLHF.

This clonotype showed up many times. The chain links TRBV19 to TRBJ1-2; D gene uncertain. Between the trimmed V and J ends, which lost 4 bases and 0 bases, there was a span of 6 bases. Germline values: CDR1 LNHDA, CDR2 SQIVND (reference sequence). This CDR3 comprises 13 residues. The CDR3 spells CASSTGANYGYTF. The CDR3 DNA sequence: TGTGCCAGTAGTACCGGGGCTAACTATGGCTACACCTTC.

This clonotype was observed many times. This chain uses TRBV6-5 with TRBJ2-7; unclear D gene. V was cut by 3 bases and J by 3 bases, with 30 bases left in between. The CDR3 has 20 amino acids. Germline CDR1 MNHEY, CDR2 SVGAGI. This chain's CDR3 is CASSYTWAGDTNPFYYEQYF. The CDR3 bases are TGTGCCAGCAGTTATACATGGGCAGGAGACACTAACCCCTTCTACTACGAGCAGTACTTC.

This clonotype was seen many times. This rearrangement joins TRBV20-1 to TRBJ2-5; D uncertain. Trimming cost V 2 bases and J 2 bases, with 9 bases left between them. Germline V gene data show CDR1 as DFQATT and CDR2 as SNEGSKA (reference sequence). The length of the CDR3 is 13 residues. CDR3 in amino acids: CSARFAGQETQYF. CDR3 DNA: TGCAGTGCTAGATTTGCCGGACAAGAGACCCAGTACTTC.

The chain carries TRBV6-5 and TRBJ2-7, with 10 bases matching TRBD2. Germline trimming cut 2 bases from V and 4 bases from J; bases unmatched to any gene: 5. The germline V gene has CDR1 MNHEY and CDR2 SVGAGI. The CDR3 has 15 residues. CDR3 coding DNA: TGTGCCAGCAGTTACGAAGTAGCGGGAGGTTACGAGCAGTACTTC. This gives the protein CASSYEVAGGYEQYF.

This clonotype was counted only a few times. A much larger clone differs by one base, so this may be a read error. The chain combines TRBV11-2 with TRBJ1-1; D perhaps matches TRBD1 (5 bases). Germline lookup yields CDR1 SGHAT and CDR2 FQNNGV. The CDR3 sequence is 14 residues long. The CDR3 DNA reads TGTGCCAGCAGGGAACAGACAGCGAACACTGAAGCTTCCTTT. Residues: CASREQTANTEASF. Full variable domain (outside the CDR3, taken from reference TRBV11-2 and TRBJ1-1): EAGVAQSPRYKIIEKRQSVAFWCNPISGHATLYWYQQILGQGPKLLIQFQNNGVVDDSQLPKDRFSAERLKGVDSTLKIQPAKLEDSAVYLCASREQTANTEASFGQGTRLTVV.

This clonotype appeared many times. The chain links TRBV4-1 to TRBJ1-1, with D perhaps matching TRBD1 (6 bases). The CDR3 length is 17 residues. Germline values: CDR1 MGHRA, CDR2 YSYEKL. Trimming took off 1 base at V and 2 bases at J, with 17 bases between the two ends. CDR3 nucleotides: TGCGCCAGCAGCCAAGGCCAGGGGAAACGGGTAAACACTGAAGCTTTCTTT. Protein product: CASSQGQGKRVNTEAFF.

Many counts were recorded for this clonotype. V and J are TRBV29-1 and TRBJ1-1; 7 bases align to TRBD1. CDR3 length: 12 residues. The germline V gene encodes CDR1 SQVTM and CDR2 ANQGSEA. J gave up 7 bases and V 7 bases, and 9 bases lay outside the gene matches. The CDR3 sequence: CSARQGSGEAFF. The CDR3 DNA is TGCAGCGCCCGACAGGGATCGGGTGAAGCTTTCTTT.

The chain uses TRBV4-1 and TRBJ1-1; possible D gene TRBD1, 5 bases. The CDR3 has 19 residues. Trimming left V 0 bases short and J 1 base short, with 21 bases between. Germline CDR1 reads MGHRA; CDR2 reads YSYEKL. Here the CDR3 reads CASSQETALKPLGNTEAFF. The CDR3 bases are TGCGCCAGCAGCCAAGAGACAGCCCTAAAACCCCTCGGGAACACTGAAGCTTTCTTT.

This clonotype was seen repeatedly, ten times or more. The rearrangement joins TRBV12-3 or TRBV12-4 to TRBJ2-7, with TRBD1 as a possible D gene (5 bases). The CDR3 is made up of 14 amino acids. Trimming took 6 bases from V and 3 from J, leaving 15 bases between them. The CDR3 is CASSPTRQFYEQYF. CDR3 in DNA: TGTGCCAGCAGCCCGACCCGACAGTTCTACGAGCAGTACTTC.

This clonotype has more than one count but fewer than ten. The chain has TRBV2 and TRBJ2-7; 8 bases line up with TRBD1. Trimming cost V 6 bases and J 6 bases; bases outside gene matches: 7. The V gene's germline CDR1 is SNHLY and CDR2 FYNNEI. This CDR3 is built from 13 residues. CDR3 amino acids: CASRRTGTPEQYF. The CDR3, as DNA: TGTGCCAGCAGGAGGACAGGGACCCCCGAGCAGTACTTC.

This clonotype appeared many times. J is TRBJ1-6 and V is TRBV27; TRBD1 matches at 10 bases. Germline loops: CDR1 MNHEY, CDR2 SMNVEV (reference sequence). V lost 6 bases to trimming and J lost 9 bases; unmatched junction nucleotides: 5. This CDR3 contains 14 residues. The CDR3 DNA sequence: TGTGCCAGCAGCCTGACAGGGGGCAGTTCACCCCTCCACTTT. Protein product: CASSLTGGSSPLHF.

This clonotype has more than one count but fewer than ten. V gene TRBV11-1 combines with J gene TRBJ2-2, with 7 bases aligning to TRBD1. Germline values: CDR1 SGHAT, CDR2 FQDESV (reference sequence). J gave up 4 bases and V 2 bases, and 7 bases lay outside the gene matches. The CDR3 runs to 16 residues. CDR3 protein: CASSLPTGVATGELFF. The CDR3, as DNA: TGTGCCAGCAGCTTACCCACAGGGGTGGCCACCGGGGAGCTGTTTTTT.